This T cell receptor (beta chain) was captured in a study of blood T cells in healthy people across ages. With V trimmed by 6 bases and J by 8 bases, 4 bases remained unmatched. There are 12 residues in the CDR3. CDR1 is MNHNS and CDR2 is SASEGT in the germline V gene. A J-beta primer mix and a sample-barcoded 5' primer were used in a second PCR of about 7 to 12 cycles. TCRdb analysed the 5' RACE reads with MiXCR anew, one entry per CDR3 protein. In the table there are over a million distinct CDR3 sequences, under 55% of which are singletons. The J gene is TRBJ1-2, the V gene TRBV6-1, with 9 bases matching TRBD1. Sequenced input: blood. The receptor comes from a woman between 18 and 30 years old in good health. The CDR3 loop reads CASRDGQGGYTF. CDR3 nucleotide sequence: TGTGCCAGCAGAGATGGACAGGGGGGCTACACCTTC.